This T cell receptor beta chain was captured by sequencing in a study of T cell changes during pregnancy in multiple sclerosis. CDR1 is SQVTM and CDR2 is ANQGSEA in the germline V gene. Trimming removed 6 bases from V and 7 bases from J, with 13 bases in between. This CDR3 contains 11 residues. Some clones are missing from TCRdb's copy, which holds only in-frame ones; the method was immunoSEQ multiplex PCR. The top ten hold almost 0.9% of the sample, which has 60,000 or so clones, about 87% seen once. This material consisted of peripheral blood, taken in the first trimester of pregnancy. The chain has TRBV29-1 and TRBJ2-7; possibly TRBD2 for D (6 bases). This TCR derives from a female donor in good health, enrolled as a control in a pregnancy study. The DNA of the CDR3 is TGCAGCGTGGGCGGCGGAGGGGAGCAGTACTTC. Its translation is CSVGGGGEQYF.